This record covers a single T cell receptor beta chain. No antigen is known for it. After less than 11 days in culture, the CD4+ T cells were isolated. This entry is derived from a study of vaccination effects on CD4 cells after COVID-19. Method: immunoSEQ multiplex PCR; TCRdb's copy keeps in-frame clones and lacks some. The sample carries more than 30,000 clones, approximately 72% recorded once. Unmatched junction bases numbered 8, after V lost 5 bases and J lost 2 bases. The germline gives CDR1 MGHDK, CDR2 SYGVNS. CDR3 length: 17 residues. The chain joins TRBV25-1 to TRBJ2-6; 8 nucleotides line up with TRBD1. The material was CD4+ T cells from PBMCs cultured without peptide, obtained before COVID-19 vaccination. The sequence derives from a human donor who received a COVID-19 vaccine. In DNA, the CDR3 is TGTGCCAGCAGTTCCCGGACAGGGTTGGCTGGGGCCAACGTCCTGACTTTC. This codes for CASSSRTGLAGANVLTF.